These 17 T cell receptor beta chains originate from one sample sequenced in a study of blood T cell repertoires in COVID-19. Sequencing used immunoSEQ multiplex PCR; TCRdb keeps in-frame clones, though not all of them. The data hold 300,000 to 450,000 clones, with roughly 90% observed a single time. The sample was PBMCs or T cells enriched from blood (not recorded which). Receptor source: a woman aged 25 to 39 who had recovered from COVID-19.

This chain connects TRBV4-1 to TRBJ1-3; D remains ambiguous. Germline V lookup: CDR1 MGHRA, CDR2 YSYEKL. This CDR3 is built from 22 residues. The V end was cut by 0 bases, the J end by 0 bases, with 27 bases between. The DNA for the CDR3 is TGCGCCAGCAGCCAAGACACGGAAGAGGCCTCCAGCATCCCCCTCTCTGGAAACACCATATATTTT. Translation: CASSQDTEEASSIPLSGNTIYF.

The chain is built from TRBV12-3 or TRBV12-4 and TRBJ1-5; D call uncertain. The ends were cut back, 6 bases at V and 7 bases at J, with 10 bases in the middle. The CDR3 is made up of 12 amino acids. The CDR3 is CASSGPGQPQHF. Written as DNA, the CDR3 is TGTGCCAGCAGCGGGCCGGGACAGCCCCAGCATTTT.

Concerning this clone itself: Compared with germline, one end of the junction differs, possibly owing to a read error. The genes are TRBV28 and TRBJ2-1, with 9 positions matching TRBD1. From germline, CDR1 is MDHEN and CDR2 SYDVKM. The CDR3 extends over 15 amino acids. In nucleotides, the CDR3 is TGTGCCAGCACTTTAGGGACAGGGATTTACAATGAGCAGTTCTTC. Translation: CASTLGTGIYNEQFF.

The rearrangement uses TRBV5-5 and TRBJ2-2; 12 bases fit TRBD1. Germline V gene data show CDR1 as SGHKS and CDR2 as YYEKEE (reference sequence). There are 16 residues in the CDR3. Unmatched junction bases numbered 3, after V lost 4 bases and J lost 2 bases. The chain's CDR3 is CASSAGTGGNTGELFF. CDR3 bases: TGTGCCAGCAGCGCAGGGACAGGGGGCAACACCGGGGAGCTGTTTTTT.

V and J are TRBV3-1 (or the pseudogene TRBV3-2) and TRBJ2-2, with 8 bases matching TRBD1. CDR3 length equals 16 residues. After removal of 3 bases from V and 3 bases from J, the junction contained 6 bases not matched to a gene. Germline CDR1 is LGHDT and CDR2 is YNNKEL (reference sequence). DNA for the CDR3: TGTGCCAGCAGCCATCACCAGACAGGGGACACCGGGGAGCTGTTTTTT. As protein: CASSHHQTGDTGELFF.

V gene TRBV28 combines with J gene TRBJ1-2; no definite D call. Germline V lookup: CDR1 MDHEN, CDR2 SYDVKM. The CDR3 consists of 11 residues. The ends were cut back, 3 bases at V and 10 bases at J, with 9 bases in the middle. The CDR3 region is CASSLRGSYTF. The CDR3 nucleotides read TGTGCCAGCAGTTTGCGGGGTTCCTACACCTTC.

The chain is built from TRBV19 and TRBJ2-5; D gene uncertain. V lost 4 bases, J lost 1 base, and 4 bases lay in between. The length of the CDR3 is 12 residues. Germline loops: CDR1 LNHDA, CDR2 SQIVND (reference sequence). Here the CDR3 reads CASSTVQETQYF. In nucleotides, the CDR3 is TGTGCCAGTAGTACGGTCCAAGAGACCCAGTACTTC. Drawing the rest from reference TRBV19 and TRBJ2-5, the complete variable domain is DGGITQSPKYLFRKEGQNVTLSCEQNLNHDAMYWYRQDPGQGLRLIYYSQIVNDFQKGDIAEGYSVSREKKESFPLTVTSAQKNPTAFYLCASSTVQETQYFGPGTRLLVL.

The table lists this clone with a count of one. This sequence joins TRBV19 and TRBJ1-1; D is uncertain. Deletions cut 4 bases from V and 1 base from J, with 4 bases between. Germline values: CDR1 LNHDA, CDR2 SQIVND (reference sequence). This CDR3 is 12 amino acids long. CDR3 residues: CASSTGNTEAFF. DNA for the CDR3: TGTGCCAGTAGTACAGGGAACACTGAAGCTTTCTTT.

This chain connects TRBV6-5 to TRBJ1-1, with 8 bases identical to TRBD1. The CDR3 consists of 15 residues. V shed 3 bases and J 1 base; nucleotides not matched to a gene: 4. Per the germline V gene, CDR1 is MNHEY and CDR2 is SVGAGI. CDR3 protein: CASSYYGQGNTEAFF. The CDR3 nucleotides read TGTGCCAGCAGTTATTACGGACAGGGGAACACTGAAGCTTTCTTT.

The chain carries TRBV7-8 and TRBJ1-5; D might be TRBD1 (5 bases). Germline CDR1 reads SGHVS; CDR2 reads FQNEAQ. The germline V and J ends were trimmed by 2 bases and 4 bases, with 12 bases remaining between them. The CDR3 has 15 residues. The CDR3 loop is CASSLWGGINQPQHF. For the CDR3, the DNA is TGTGCCAGCAGCTTATGGGGCGGGATAAATCAGCCCCAGCATTTT.

This chain uses TRBV2 with TRBJ1-5; TRBD1 agrees at 7 bases. Germline loops: CDR1 SNHLY, CDR2 FYNNEI. The trim removed 6 bases at V and 1 base at J, leaving 3 bases unmatched. This CDR3 spans 14 amino acids. The CDR3 nucleotides are TGTGCCAGCAGGGCGACAGGGAGCAATCAGCCCCAGCATTTT. Protein: CASRATGSNQPQHF.

The genes are TRBV18 and TRBJ1-3; no reliable D call. The length of the CDR3 is 13 residues. Trimming cost V 6 bases and J 4 bases, with 10 bases left between them. Germline CDR1 KGHSH, CDR2 LQKENI. The CDR3 DNA follows: TGTGCCAGCTCTCCGGCGGAGGGAAACACCATATATTTT. It is translated as CASSPAEGNTIYF. The full variable domain, rest sourced from reference TRBV18 and TRBJ1-3, is NAGVMQNPRHLVRRRGQEARLRCSPMKGHSHVYWYRQLPEEGLKFMVYLQKENIIDESGMPKERFSAEFPKEGPSILRIQQVVRGDSAAYFCASSPAEGNTIYFGEGSWLTVV.

The V call is TRBV28, the J call TRBJ1-5; D is possibly TRBD1 (6 bases). The CDR3 sequence is 17 residues long. Germline V lookup: CDR1 MDHEN, CDR2 SYDVKM. V was pared by 7 bases and J by 1 base, with 20 bases between. The CDR3 region is CASTRPGGLRSNQPQHF. The DNA for the CDR3 is TGTGCCAGCACCCGACCGGGGGGGCTTAGAAGCAATCAGCCCCAGCATTTT.

This chain uses TRBV2 with TRBJ1-2, with 9 bases identical to TRBD1. Germline V lookup: CDR1 SNHLY, CDR2 FYNNEI. The CDR3 has 13 residues. V trimming: 5 bases; J trimming: 8 bases; junction bases outside the gene matches: 6. Here the CDR3 reads CASSPQGARGYTF. CDR3 DNA: TGTGCCAGCAGTCCACAGGGGGCGCGAGGCTACACCTTC.

This chain joins TRBV3-1 (or the pseudogene TRBV3-2) and TRBJ2-1; TRBD1 is a possible D gene (5 bases). The CDR3 totals 15 residues. V lost 0 bases and J lost 7, with 13 bases in between. Germline CDR1 LGHDT, CDR2 YNNKEL (reference sequence). CDR3 loop: CASSQDPGRANEQFF. Here the CDR3 DNA reads TGTGCCAGCAGCCAAGATCCCGGCAGGGCTAATGAGCAGTTCTTC.

The chain combines TRBV5-6 with TRBJ1-1; TRBD1 aligns across 10 bases. Germline CDR1 reads SGHDT; CDR2 reads YYEEEE. The ends lost 4 bases at V and 6 bases at J; junction bases unmatched: 12. This CDR3 has 16 amino acids. CDR3 bases: TGTGCCAGCAGCCCCGATATTGGACAGGGGGGTTCTGAAGCTTTCTTT. Its protein product is CASSPDIGQGGSEAFF.

This clone was counted a few times. The gene calls are TRBV12-3 or TRBV12-4 and TRBJ2-5, with D tentatively TRBD1 (6 bases). This CDR3 has 13 amino acids. V shed 4 bases and J shed 4 bases, with 10 bases lying between them. CDR3 sequence: CASSSGAGETQYF. DNA for the CDR3: TGTGCCAGCAGTTCAGGGGCTGGAGAGACCCAGTACTTC.